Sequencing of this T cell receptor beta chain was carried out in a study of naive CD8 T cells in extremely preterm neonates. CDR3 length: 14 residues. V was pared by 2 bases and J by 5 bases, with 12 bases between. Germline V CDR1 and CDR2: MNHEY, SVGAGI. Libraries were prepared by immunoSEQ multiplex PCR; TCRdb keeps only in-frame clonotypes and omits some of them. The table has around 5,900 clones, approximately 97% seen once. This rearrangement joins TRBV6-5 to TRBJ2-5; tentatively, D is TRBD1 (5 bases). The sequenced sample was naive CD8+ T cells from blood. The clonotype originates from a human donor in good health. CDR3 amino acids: CASSYGGARETQYF. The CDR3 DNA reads TGTGCCAGCAGTTACGGTGGGGCGAGGGAGACCCAGTACTTC.